This is a list of T cell receptor beta chains from one sample in a study of blood T cell repertoires in COVID-19. Assay used: immunoSEQ multiplex PCR; TCRdb lists only in-frame clones, some missing. The table records 300,000 to 350,000 clones, about 90% of them present only once. Sequencing was carried out using PBMCs or T cells enriched from blood (not recorded which). These receptors originate from a man aged 30-40 years who had recovered from COVID-19. Each CDR3 is given with its conserved first and last residue. A D gene is named only where the DNA matches it firmly. Size is stated for part of the rows, as once, few or many counts, or as a class when the clone is expanded.

j_call clone_size d_call v_call cdr3_aa cdr3_nt
TRBJ2-7 . TRBD1 TRBV6-5 CASSYSGQGLEQYF TGTGCCAGCAGTTACTCGGGACAGGGTCTCGAGCAGTACTTC
TRBJ1-1 . . TRBV7-2 CASSSGQNTEAFF TGTGCCAGCAGCTCGGGACAGAACACTGAAGCTTTCTTT
TRBJ1-1 . . TRBV13 CASSRLVGVNTEAFF TGTGCCAGCAGCCGGCTCGTAGGGGTGAACACTGAAGCTTTCTTT
TRBJ2-1 . . TRBV13 CASSLGRGYNEQFF TGTGCCAGCAGCTTAGGCCGGGGTTACAATGAGCAGTTCTTC
TRBJ2-1 . . TRBV7-9 CASSLFRGAPNWEQFF TGTGCCAGCAGCTTATTTCGGGGGGCCCCAAATTGGGAGCAGTTCTTC
TRBJ2-5 . . TRBV28 CASSPPRAGRVKTQYF TGTGCCAGCAGTCCCCCAAGGGCGGGGAGAGTGAAGACCCAGTACTTC
TRBJ2-5 . . TRBV4-1 CASSKMGPAAQETQYF TGCGCCAGCAGCAAAATGGGCCCAGCGGCCCAAGAGACCCAGTACTTC
TRBJ2-5 . TRBD1 TRBV28 CASSFGTGGFGETQYF TGTGCCAGCAGTTTTGGGACAGGGGGCTTCGGAGAGACCCAGTACTTC
TRBJ1-3 . . TRBV30 CAWSRTGSSSGNTIYF TGTGCCTGGAGTCGAACAGGGAGTAGCTCTGGAAACACCATATATTTT
TRBJ1-5 . . TRBV10-1 CASSDLLSQPQHF TGCGCCAGCAGTGACCTCCTAAGCCAGCCCCAGCATTTT
TRBJ1-2 . TRBD1 TRBV28 CASSSGGIEGSYGYTF TGTGCCAGCAGTTCAGGGGGAATCGAAGGGAGCTATGGCTACACCTTC
TRBJ1-5 . . TRBV6-6 CASSRSTQGRNQPQHF TGTGCCAGCAGTCGGTCAACCCAGGGGCGGAATCAGCCCCAGCATTTT
TRBJ1-6 . . TRBV19 CASSIQGYSPLHF TGTGCCAGTAGTATCCAGGGTTATTCACCCCTCCACTTT
TRBJ2-3 . TRBD2 TRBV5-8 CASSSALAGNTDTQYF TGTGCCAGCAGCTCCGCATTAGCGGGGAACACAGATACGCAGTATTTT
TRBJ1-5 . . TRBV15 CATSRDVGRGQPQHF TGTGCCACCAGCAGAGACGTAGGGAGGGGTCAGCCCCAGCATTTT
TRBJ2-5 . TRBD1 TRBV19 CASSTGGLNQETQYF TGTGCCAGTAGTACAGGGGGCCTCAACCAAGAGACCCAGTACTTC
TRBJ2-5 once TRBD2 TRBV4-1 CASSHGRTSGGAGETQYF TGCGCCAGCAGCCACGGCAGGACTAGCGGGGGGGCGGGGGAGACCCAGTACTTC
TRBJ2-7 once . TRBV18 CASSRISGNGYEQYF TGTGCCAGCTCACGAATTTCAGGGAATGGCTACGAGCAGTACTTC
TRBJ2-2 . TRBD2 TRBV6-5 CASRPSGGAAGELFF TGTGCCAGCAGGCCTAGCGGGGGGGCCGCCGGGGAGCTGTTTTTT
TRBJ1-1 . . TRBV25-1 CASSGQLGSGGTEAFF TGTGCCAGCAGTGGTCAGTTAGGGTCAGGAGGCACTGAAGCTTTCTTT
TRBJ1-2 . . TRBV30 CAWSVVRDGYTF TGTGCCTGGAGTGTAGTCCGGGATGGCTACACCTTC
TRBJ1-1 . . TRBV9 CASSVADGWTEAFF TGTGCCAGCAGCGTTGCGGATGGTTGGACTGAAGCTTTCTTT
TRBJ2-1 few TRBD1 TRBV5-1 CASSPGQVNEQFF TGCGCCAGCAGCCCAGGACAGGTCAATGAGCAGTTCTTC
TRBJ2-7 once TRBD1 TRBV6-5 CASRNQGAYEQYF TGTGCCAGCAGGAACCAGGGGGCCTACGAGCAGTACTTC
TRBJ2-7 . . TRBV3-1/TRBV3-2 CASSQVYRSYEQYF TGTGCCAGCAGCCAAGTTTACAGGTCCTACGAGCAGTACTTC
TRBJ2-3 once TRBD2 TRBV13 CASSSSGGAVGDTQYF TGTGCCAGCAGCTCTAGCGGGGGGGCCGTGGGAGATACGCAGTATTTT
TRBJ1-4 . . TRBV18 CASSPPGQPNEKLFF TGTGCCAGCTCACCGCCTGGACAACCGAATGAAAAACTGTTTTTT
TRBJ2-1 . TRBD2 TRBV5-1 CASSLAGGGTRGNEQFF TGCGCCAGCAGCTTGGCCGGCGGGGGGACGCGAGGCAATGAGCAGTTCTTC
TRBJ1-2 . TRBD1 TRBV18 CASSPKTGDYGYTF TGTGCCAGCTCACCAAAAACAGGGGACTATGGCTACACCTTC
TRBJ2-7 once TRBD1 TRBV6-5 CASSPRTGLHEQYF TGTGCCAGCAGCCCCCGGACAGGGCTGCACGAGCAGTACTTC
TRBJ2-7 few . TRBV6-6 CASSLTGAGGSYEQYF TGTGCCAGCAGTCTTACAGGGGCGGGGGGCTCCTACGAGCAGTACTTC
TRBJ1-5 once . TRBV6-1 CASSENRYSNQPQHF TGTGCCAGCAGTGAAAACCGGTATAGCAATCAGCCCCAGCATTTT
TRBJ2-3 . . TRBV19 CASSSRTDTQYF TGTGCCAGTAGTTCCAGGACAGATACGCAGTATTTT
TRBJ1-1 . TRBD1 TRBV18 CASSPSTGDTEAFF TGTGCCAGCTCACCTTCGACAGGGGACACTGAAGCTTTCTTT
TRBJ1-5 few . TRBV27 CASSPAQGSQRNQPQHF TGTGCCAGCAGTCCTGCGCAGGGGTCACAGAGGAATCAGCCCCAGCATTTT
TRBJ1-6 once . TRBV20-1 CSPLVSPLHF TGCAGTCCCCTAGTGTCACCCCTCCACTTT
TRBJ2-7 . TRBD1 TRBV28 CASSTPEQGAYEQYF TGTGCCAGCAGTACACCGGAACAGGGGGCCTACGAGCAGTACTTC
TRBJ1-6 . . TRBV28 CASSIPTNSPLHF TGTGCCAGCAGTATTCCTACTAATTCACCCCTCCACTTT
TRBJ2-2 . TRBD1 TRBV10-3 CAIRRGTGETGELFF TGTGCCATCCGTCGGGGGACAGGGGAGACCGGGGAGCTGTTTTTT
TRBJ2-1 . TRBD1 TRBV2 CASSEQGAIYNEQFF TGTGCCAGCAGTGAACAGGGGGCGATCTACAATGAGCAGTTCTTC
TRBJ1-2 once TRBD1 TRBV4-2 CASSPRTGASYGYTF TGTGCCAGCAGCCCGCGGACAGGCGCAAGCTATGGCTACACCTTC
TRBJ1-6 . TRBD1 TRBV19 CASSIRQGGNSPLHF TGTGCCAGTAGTATCCGACAGGGGGGTAATTCACCCCTCCACTTT
TRBJ1-1 . . TRBV6-5 CASSYSQQGRTEAFF TGTGCCAGCAGTTACTCGCAACAGGGTCGCACTGAAGCTTTCTTT
TRBJ1-1 few TRBD1 TRBV7-9 CASSAPGQWTEAFF TGTGCCAGCAGCGCCCCGGGACAGTGGACTGAAGCTTTCTTT
TRBJ1-4 . . TRBV30 CAWTQNNEKLFF TGTGCCTGGACCCAGAATAATGAAAAACTGTTTTTT
TRBJ2-2 . TRBD1 TRBV6-1 CASSEFAGGRNTGELFF TGTGCCAGCAGTGAATTCGCAGGGGGCAGGAACACCGGGGAGCTGTTTTTT
TRBJ2-2 . TRBD1 TRBV6-5 CASKGQGLNGELFF TGTGCCAGCAAGGGACAGGGCCTTAACGGGGAGCTGTTTTTT
TRBJ2-5 . TRBD2 TRBV5-1 CASSPAGLAGGYQETQYF TGCGCCAGCAGCCCGGCGGGACTAGCGGGGGGGTACCAAGAGACCCAGTACTTC
TRBJ1-2 . . TRBV27 CASSLAGGYRYTF TGTGCCAGCAGTTTAGCGGGAGGGTATCGCTACACCTTC
TRBJ1-6 . TRBD1 TRBV28 CASTLTGIGSPLHF TGTGCCAGCACTTTGACAGGGATAGGTTCACCCCTCCACTTT
TRBJ1-6 . . TRBV11-2 CASSPRPRRDSPLHF TGTGCCAGCAGCCCTAGGCCCCGGCGGGATTCACCCCTCCACTTT
TRBJ1-2 . TRBD1 TRBV4-1 CASSQGRTGRYGYTF TGCGCCAGCAGCCAAGGGCGGACAGGGCGCTATGGCTACACCTTC
TRBJ2-7 once TRBD1 TRBV5-1 CASSLTGAGTGAYEQYF TGCGCCAGCAGCTTAACAGGGGCGGGGACAGGGGCCTACGAGCAGTACTTC
TRBJ2-3 . TRBD2 TRBV27 CASSFSPGGATDTQYF TGTGCCAGCAGTTTTTCCCCGGGGGGAGCAACAGATACGCAGTATTTT
TRBJ1-4 . TRBD1 TRBV9 CASSAVRGEKLFF TGTGCCAGCAGCGCGGTCAGGGGGGAAAAACTGTTTTTT
TRBJ2-3 . . TRBV7-3 CASSPPGQGTQYF TGTGCCAGCAGCCCCCCAGGACAAGGTACGCAGTATTTT
TRBJ1-5 . . TRBV11-2 CASSPGLLANQPQHF TGTGCCAGCAGCCCCGGACTCCTAGCGAATCAGCCCCAGCATTTT